Given below is one T cell receptor (beta chain) in context. The antigen is unknown. Clones were read by immunoSEQ multiplex PCR, and TCRdb kept only the in-frame ones, dropping some. Of about 84,000 clones in the sample, around 88% were seen once. The data were obtained in a study of T cell responses to AZD1222 COVID-19 vaccine. Notes on the study in general: Repertoire collection took place solely once the T cell response had peaked. Spike-spanning, vaccine-associated CD4 TCRs were dominant at 160-218 and 743-854. It should be noted that donors were predominantly white British and more often female, and clonal diversity was possibly underestimated.

Combined were second doses at about 4 or about 12 weeks. Trimming cost V 1 base and J 7 bases, with 5 bases left between them. Germline V gene sequence: CDR1 LGHNA, CDR2 YSLEER. The CDR3 contains 12 residues. This receptor was taken from an adult who received the AZD1222 COVID-19 vaccine. This chain uses TRBV4-3 with TRBJ1-3; D remains unclear. Material: peripheral blood, obtained 28 days after the second AZD1222 dose. The CDR3 reads CASSQGPNTIYF. CDR3 DNA: TGCGCCAGCAGCCAAGGCCCTAACACCATATATTTT.